One sample yielded the 21 T cell receptor beta chains listed below, sequenced in a study of shared clonotypes between healthy human individuals. Repertoires were generated with immunoSEQ multiplex PCR, while TCRdb's copy carries only in-frame clones and drops some. This table holds around 2.1 million clones, nearly 97% found once. The sample was naive CD4+ T cells sorted from blood. The sample's subset: CD45RA+ positively selected. The receptor source for this set is a young man in good health.

The chain couples TRBV4-3 to TRBJ2-3; 16 positions agree with TRBD2. CDR3 size: 18 residues. The germline gives CDR1 LGHNA, CDR2 YSLEER. Losses at the gene ends were 2 bases for V and 6 bases for J; bases not matched to a gene: 8. The CDR3 region is CASSQSLGTSGRGDTQYF. CDR3 nucleotides: TGCGCCAGCAGCCAAAGTTTAGGGACTAGCGGGAGGGGGGATACGCAGTATTTT.

The chain joins TRBV2 to TRBJ2-4; 9 bases agree with TRBD2. The CDR3 consists of 12 residues. Unmatched junction bases numbered 7, after V lost 3 bases and J lost 16 bases. Germline CDR1 reads SNHLY; CDR2 reads FYNNEI. DNA of the CDR3: TGTGCCAGCAGTGAGGCAAGCGGGGGGCCTTACTTC. This encodes CASSEASGGPYF.

This rearrangement joins TRBV7-9 to TRBJ1-1; D is perhaps TRBD1 (6 bases). Per the germline V gene, CDR1 is SEHNR and CDR2 is FQNEAQ (reference sequence). The V end was cut by 0 bases, the J end by 10 bases, with 9 bases between. CDR3 size: 12 residues. CDR3 nucleotide sequence: TGTGCCAGCAGCTTAGCGGGGGCAGGAGCTTTCTTT. Amino acids: CASSLAGAGAFF.

Comment on this clone: The sample has other DNA sequences that encode this CDR3 too. The chain carries TRBV19 and TRBJ2-3; 8 nucleotides match TRBD1. CDR1 is LNHDA and CDR2 is SQIVND in the germline V gene (reference sequence). The V gene end was trimmed by 4 bases and the J gene end by 0 bases; junction bases not matched to a gene: 3. The length of the CDR3 is 15 residues. The CDR3 DNA reads TGTGCCAGTAGTAGCCGGGACAGGAGCACAGATACGCAGTATTTT. Translation: CASSSRDRSTDTQYF.

This rearrangement joins TRBV9 to TRBJ2-7; a weak D match, TRBD2 (6 bases). Germline V CDR1 and CDR2: SGDLS, YYNGEE. The CDR3 has 15 residues. Trimming took off 4 bases at V and 5 bases at J, with 19 bases between the two ends. For the CDR3, the DNA is TGTGCCAGCAGCCCAGGAGCGGGCCCGGGGAACGAGCAGTACTTC. Translation gives CASSPGAGPGNEQYF.

This chain links TRBV18 with TRBJ2-5; 7 bases match TRBD1. Germline CDR1 KGHSH, CDR2 LQKENI. The CDR3 runs 15 residues. The V segment lost 3 bases and the J segment 3 bases; nucleotides outside the gene matches: 7. CDR3 protein: CASSPAQGIKETQYF. For the CDR3, the DNA is TGTGCCAGCTCACCCGCACAGGGGATTAAAGAGACCCAGTACTTC.

The chain carries TRBV18 and TRBJ2-7; the match to TRBD1 covers 7 bases. CDR3 length: 14 amino acids. V was clipped by 0 bases and J by 7 bases; unmatched bases: 6. Germline V gives CDR1 KGHSH, CDR2 LQKENI. The CDR3 region has the DNA TGTGCCAGCTCACCACCGGGGACAGTCTCTGAGCAGTACTTC. This sequence encodes CASSPPGTVSEQYF.

The V call is TRBV2, the J call TRBJ2-1, with 9 bases matching TRBD2. V was pared by 7 bases and J by 2 bases, with 12 bases of the junction left unmatched. Germline loops: CDR1 SNHLY, CDR2 FYNNEI. The CDR3 covers 17 residues. The CDR3 DNA reads as TGTGCCAGCACGCCGCGGGGTCTAGCGGGAACCTACAATGAGCAGTTCTTC. This encodes CASTPRGLAGTYNEQFF. Looking up the rest from reference TRBV2 and TRBJ2-1 gives the full variable domain: EPEVTQTPSHQVTQMGQEVILRCVPISNHLYFYWYRQILGQKVEFLVSFYNNEISEKSEIFDDQFSVERPDGSNFTLKIRSTKLEDSAMYFCASTPRGLAGTYNEQFFGPGTRLTVL.

The chain links TRBV25-1 to TRBJ2-2, with 10 bases matching TRBD1. There are 16 residues in the CDR3. With V trimmed by 6 bases and J by 4 bases, 8 bases remained unmatched. Germline V gives CDR1 MGHDK, CDR2 SYGVNS. CDR3 DNA: TGTGCCAGCAGGAGAACCGGGACAGGGGTCACCGGGGAGCTGTTTTTT. Translating it yields CASRRTGTGVTGELFF.

This chain joins TRBV4-1 and TRBJ2-1, with a weak D call TRBD1 (6 bases). CDR1 MGHRA and CDR2 YSYEKL come from the germline V gene. The CDR3 length is 16 residues. V was trimmed by 1 base and J by 0 bases, leaving 10 bases between them. CDR3 residues: CASSQGDTLSYNEQFF. In nucleotides, the CDR3 is TGCGCCAGCAGCCAAGGGGACACTCTCTCCTACAATGAGCAGTTCTTC.

The gene calls are TRBV5-1 and TRBJ1-1, with unresolved D. This CDR3 is 13 amino acids long. Germline V CDR1 and CDR2: SGHRS, YFSETQ. V lost 3 bases to trimming and J lost 6 bases, with 12 bases between them. The CDR3 bases are TGCGCCAGCAGCTCAGGAACCCTAGCTGAAGCTTTCTTT. Translation: CASSSGTLAEAFF.

The V and J genes are TRBV27 and TRBJ1-2; D not resolved. The CDR3 runs to 15 residues. V was clipped by 3 bases and J by 4 bases, with 15 bases between them. CDR1 MNHEY and CDR2 SMNVEV come from the germline V gene (reference sequence). The CDR3 DNA reads TGTGCCAGCAGTTTTCTTTCAAAGGAATTCTATGGCTACACCTTC. Translating gives CASSFLSKEFYGYTF.

This clone is a singleton in its sample. The same CDR3 can be traced to other DNA sequences in this sample. The chain joins TRBV5-1 to TRBJ1-2; D may be TRBD1 (5 bases). Trimming removed 0 bases at V and 4 bases at J, with 7 bases between. The CDR3 has 13 residues. Germline V gene sequence: CDR1 SGHRS, CDR2 YFSETQ. The CDR3 nucleotides read TGCGCCAGCAGCTTGGGAGACAGCTATGGCTACACCTTC. It yields the protein CASSLGDSYGYTF.

V is TRBV9 and J is TRBJ2-1, with D perhaps TRBD2 (6 bases). The CDR3 runs 14 residues. Germline assignment: CDR1 SGDLS and CDR2 YYNGEE. V was cut by 0 bases and J by 6 bases, with 10 bases left in between. This CDR3 is CASSVAGVANEQFF. CDR3 bases: TGTGCCAGCAGCGTAGCGGGAGTTGCCAATGAGCAGTTCTTC.

The V call is TRBV5-1, the J call TRBJ2-3; D remains ambiguous. V was trimmed by 8 bases and J by 3 bases, leaving 16 bases between them. The germline V gene has CDR1 SGHRS and CDR2 YFSETQ. The CDR3 runs to 14 residues. The CDR3 sequence is CASGRTSETDTQYF. CDR3 in DNA: TGCGCCAGTGGCCGGACGTCAGAAACAGATACGCAGTATTTT.

The chain combines TRBV2 with TRBJ1-1; unclear D gene. The V and J ends lost 6 bases and 0 bases respectively, with 8 bases between them. Germline V gene data show CDR1 as SNHLY and CDR2 as FYNNEI. CDR3 length: 13 amino acids. The CDR3 protein is CASRKGLNTEAFF. The CDR3 nucleotides are TGTGCCAGCAGGAAAGGCCTGAACACTGAAGCTTTCTTT.

About this clone: Other DNA sequences in this specimen translate into the identical CDR3. This chain joins TRBV30 and TRBJ1-1; D not certain. Germline V CDR1 and CDR2: GTSNPN, SVGIG (reference sequence). Trimming shortened V by 5 bases and J by 4 bases, and 5 bases separated the two germline ends. This CDR3 has 10 residues. This CDR3 reads CAWGSTEAFF. CDR3 nucleotides: TGTGCCTGGGGGAGCACTGAAGCTTTCTTT.

The chain is built from TRBV18 and TRBJ2-1; 13 positions match TRBD2. The germline gives CDR1 KGHSH, CDR2 LQKENI. The CDR3 spans 17 residues. V trimming: 5 bases; J trimming: 0 bases; junction bases outside the gene matches: 4. The CDR3 loop reads CASSGTSGESSYNEQFF. The DNA of the CDR3 is TGTGCCAGCTCAGGGACTAGCGGGGAGAGCTCCTACAATGAGCAGTTCTTC. The whole variable domain, remainder taken from reference TRBV18 and TRBJ2-1, is NAGVMQNPRHLVRRRGQEARLRCSPMKGHSHVYWYRQLPEEGLKFMVYLQKENIIDESGMPKERFSAEFPKEGPSILRIQQVVRGDSAAYFCASSGTSGESSYNEQFFGPGTRLTVL.

CDR3 nucleotide sequence: TGTGCCAGCAGCCCGACAGGTGACCCCTACGAGCAGTACTTC. It codes for CASSPTGDPYEQYF. This sequence joins TRBV7-2 and TRBJ2-7; D perhaps matches TRBD1 (6 bases). Trimming removed 5 bases at V and 2 bases at J, with 13 bases between. The CDR3 contains 14 residues. Germline V gene lookup returns CDR1 SGHTA and CDR2 FQGNSA.

This clone was counted a few times. The gene calls are TRBV5-1 and TRBJ2-7; 11 bases are a match to TRBD1. With V trimmed by 0 bases and J by 6 bases, 8 bases remained unmatched. Germline CDR1 and CDR2: SGHRS and YFSETQ. The CDR3 sequence is 16 residues long. Here the CDR3 reads CASSLEGRTGGGEQYF. CDR3 nucleotide sequence: TGCGCCAGCAGCTTGGAGGGTCGGACAGGGGGCGGCGAGCAGTACTTC.

The rearrangement links TRBV6-6 to TRBJ2-7; TRBD2 agrees at 14 bases. Germline values: CDR1 MNHNY, CDR2 SVGAGI (reference sequence). This CDR3 has 16 amino acids. The V and J ends lost 5 bases and 5 bases, in that order; junction bases with no gene match: 8. This CDR3 is CASSPGTSGSTHEQYF. DNA for the CDR3: TGTGCCAGCAGTCCCGGGACTAGCGGGAGTACCCACGAGCAGTACTTC.